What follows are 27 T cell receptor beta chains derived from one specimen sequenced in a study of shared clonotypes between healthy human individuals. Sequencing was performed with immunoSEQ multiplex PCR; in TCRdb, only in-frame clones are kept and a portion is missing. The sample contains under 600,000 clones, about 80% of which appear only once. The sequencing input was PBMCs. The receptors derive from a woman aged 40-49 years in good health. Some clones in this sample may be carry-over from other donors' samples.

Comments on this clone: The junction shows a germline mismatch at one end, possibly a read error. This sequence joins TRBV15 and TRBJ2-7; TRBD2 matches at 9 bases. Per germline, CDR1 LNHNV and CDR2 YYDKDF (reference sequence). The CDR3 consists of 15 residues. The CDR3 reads CATSREREGPNERYF. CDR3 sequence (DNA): TGTGCCACCAGCAGAGAGCGGGAGGGCCCGAACGAGCGGTACTTC.

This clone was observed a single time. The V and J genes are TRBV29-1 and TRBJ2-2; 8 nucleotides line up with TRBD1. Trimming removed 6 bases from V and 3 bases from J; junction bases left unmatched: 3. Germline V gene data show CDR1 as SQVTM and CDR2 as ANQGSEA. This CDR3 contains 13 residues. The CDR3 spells CSVSQGDTGELFF. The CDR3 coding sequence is TGCAGCGTCTCACAGGGGGACACCGGGGAGCTGTTTTTT.

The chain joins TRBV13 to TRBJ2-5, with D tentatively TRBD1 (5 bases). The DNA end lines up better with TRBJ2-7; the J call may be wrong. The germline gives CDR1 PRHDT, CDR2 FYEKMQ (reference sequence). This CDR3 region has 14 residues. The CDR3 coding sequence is TGTGCCAGCAGCTTACAATCCAGGGCCTACGAGCAGTACTTC. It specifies CASSLQSRAYEQYF.

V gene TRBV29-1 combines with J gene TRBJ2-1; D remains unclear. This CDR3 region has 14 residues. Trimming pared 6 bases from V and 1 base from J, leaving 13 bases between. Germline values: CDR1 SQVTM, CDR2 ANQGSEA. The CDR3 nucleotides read TGCAGCGTGCCCGGAGACACTTCCTACAATGAGCAGTTCTTC. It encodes CSVPGDTSYNEQFF.

Written as DNA, the CDR3 is TGTGCCAGCAGCACGCGGGAGTACAATGAGCAGTTCTTC. The encoded protein is CASSTREYNEQFF. The chain joins TRBV9 to TRBJ2-1, with 7 bases aligning to TRBD2. With 4 bases clipped from V and 4 bases from J, the junction kept 2 bases outside the gene matches. This CDR3 contains 13 residues. Germline CDR1 is SGDLS and CDR2 is YYNGEE.

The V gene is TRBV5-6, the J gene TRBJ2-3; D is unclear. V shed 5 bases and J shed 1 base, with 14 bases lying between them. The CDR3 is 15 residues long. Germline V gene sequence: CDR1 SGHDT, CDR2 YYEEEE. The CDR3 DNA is TGTGCCAGCAGTTTTTTCCACAGCCGCACAGATACGCAGTATTTT. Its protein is CASSFFHSRTDTQYF.

CDR3 residues: CAIKGTGTTYEQYF. DNA for the CDR3: TGTGCCATCAAGGGGACAGGGACGACCTACGAGCAGTACTTC. The rearrangement joins TRBV10-3 to TRBJ2-7; TRBD1 matches at 9 bases. J was trimmed by 2 bases and V by 7 bases; bases with no gene match: 6. The CDR3 loop spans 14 amino acids. The germline V gene encodes CDR1 ENHRY and CDR2 SYGVKD.

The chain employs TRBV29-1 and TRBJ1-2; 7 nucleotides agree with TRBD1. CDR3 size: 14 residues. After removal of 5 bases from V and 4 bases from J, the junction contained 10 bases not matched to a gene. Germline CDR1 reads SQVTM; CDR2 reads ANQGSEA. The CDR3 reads CSVQSGRGSYGYTF. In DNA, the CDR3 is TGCAGCGTTCAGAGTGGCAGGGGGAGCTATGGCTACACCTTC.

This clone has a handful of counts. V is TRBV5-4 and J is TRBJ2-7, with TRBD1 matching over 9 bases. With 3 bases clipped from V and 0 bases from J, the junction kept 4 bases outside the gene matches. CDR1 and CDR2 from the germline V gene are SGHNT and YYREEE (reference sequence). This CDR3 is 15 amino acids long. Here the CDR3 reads CASSSRTGDSYEQYF. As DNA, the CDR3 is TGTGCCAGCAGCTCCCGGACAGGGGACTCCTACGAGCAGTACTTC.

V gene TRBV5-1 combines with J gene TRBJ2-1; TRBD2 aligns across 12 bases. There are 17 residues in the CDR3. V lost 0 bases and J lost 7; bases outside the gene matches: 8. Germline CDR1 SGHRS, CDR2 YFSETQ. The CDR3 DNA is TGCGCCAGCAGCTTGGAACTAGCGGGAGGCGTAGCGAATGAGCAGTTCTTC. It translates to CASSLELAGGVANEQFF.

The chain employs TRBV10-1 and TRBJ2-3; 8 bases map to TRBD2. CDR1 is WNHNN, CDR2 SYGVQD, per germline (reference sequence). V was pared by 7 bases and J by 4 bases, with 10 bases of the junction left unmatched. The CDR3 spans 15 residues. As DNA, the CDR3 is TGCGCCAGCACTGACGGAGCGGGAGAGGCAGATACGCAGTATTTT. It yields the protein CASTDGAGEADTQYF.

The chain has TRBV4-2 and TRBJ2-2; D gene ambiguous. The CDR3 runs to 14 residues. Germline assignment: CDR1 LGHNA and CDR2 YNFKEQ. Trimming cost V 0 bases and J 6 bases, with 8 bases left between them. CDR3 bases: TGTGCCAGCAGCCAAGACCAAATCTCCGGGGAGCTGTTTTTT. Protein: CASSQDQISGELFF.

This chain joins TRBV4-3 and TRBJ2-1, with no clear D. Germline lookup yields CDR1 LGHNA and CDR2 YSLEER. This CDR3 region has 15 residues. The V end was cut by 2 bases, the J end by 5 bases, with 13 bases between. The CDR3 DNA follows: TGCGCCAGCAGCCAACACCGAGAAGTCGACAATGAGCAGTTCTTC. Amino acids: CASSQHREVDNEQFF.

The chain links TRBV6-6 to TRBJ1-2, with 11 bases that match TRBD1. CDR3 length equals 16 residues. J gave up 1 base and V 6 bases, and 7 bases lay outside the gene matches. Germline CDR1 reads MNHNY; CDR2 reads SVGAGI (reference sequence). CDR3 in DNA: TGTGCCAGCAGCTACGGGACAGGGGGAAATAACTATGGCTACACCTTC. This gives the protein CASSYGTGGNNYGYTF.

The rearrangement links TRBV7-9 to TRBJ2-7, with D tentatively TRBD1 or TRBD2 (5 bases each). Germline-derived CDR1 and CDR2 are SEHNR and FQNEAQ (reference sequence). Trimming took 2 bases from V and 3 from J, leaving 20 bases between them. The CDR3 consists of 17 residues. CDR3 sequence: CASSLRGFADTNYEQYF. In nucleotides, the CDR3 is TGTGCCAGCAGCTTAAGAGGGTTCGCGGACACCAACTACGAGCAGTACTTC. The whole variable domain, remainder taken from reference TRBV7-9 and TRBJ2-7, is DTGVSQNPRHKITKRGQNVTFRCDPISEHNRLYWYRQTLGQGPEFLTYFQNEAQLEKSRLLSDRFSAERPKGSFSTLEIQRTEQGDSAMYLCASSLRGFADTNYEQYFGPGTRLTVT.

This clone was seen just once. This CDR3 is CARLDRSLEEKLFF. The CDR3 nucleotides read TGTGCCAGGCTAGACAGGTCCCTGGAGGAAAAACTGTTTTTT. The chain employs TRBV6-1 and TRBJ1-4; D might be TRBD1 (6 bases). The V end was cut by 9 bases, the J end by 8 bases, with 19 bases between. The CDR3 is 14 residues long. Germline assignment: CDR1 MNHNS and CDR2 SASEGT.

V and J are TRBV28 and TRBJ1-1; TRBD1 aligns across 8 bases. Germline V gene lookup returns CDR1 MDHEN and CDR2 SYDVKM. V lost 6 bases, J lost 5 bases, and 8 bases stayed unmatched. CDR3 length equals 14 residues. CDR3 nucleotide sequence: TGTGCCAGCAGGGAAGGACAGGGTAGGACTGAAGCTTTCTTT. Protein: CASREGQGRTEAFF.

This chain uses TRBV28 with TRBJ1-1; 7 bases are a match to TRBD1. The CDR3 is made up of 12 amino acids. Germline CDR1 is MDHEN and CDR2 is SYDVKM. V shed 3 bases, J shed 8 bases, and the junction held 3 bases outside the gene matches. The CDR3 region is CASSFPDREAFF. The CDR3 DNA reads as TGTGCCAGCAGTTTCCCGGACAGGGAAGCTTTCTTT.

The CDR3 region is CASSSRLAGGGTDTQYF. CDR3 nucleotide sequence: TGTGCCAGCAGCTCCCGACTAGCGGGAGGGGGTACAGATACGCAGTATTTT. The rearrangement uses TRBV5-4 and TRBJ2-3, with 14 bases fitting TRBD2. The CDR3 has 17 residues. V trimming: 3 bases; J trimming: 3 bases; junction bases outside the gene matches: 6. Germline V gives CDR1 SGHNT, CDR2 YYREEE (reference sequence).

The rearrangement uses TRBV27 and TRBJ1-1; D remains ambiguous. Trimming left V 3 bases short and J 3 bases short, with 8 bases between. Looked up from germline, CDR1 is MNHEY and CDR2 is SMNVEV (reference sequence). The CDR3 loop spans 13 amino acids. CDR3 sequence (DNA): TGTGCCAGCAGTTTCCGCTTAGACACTGAAGCTTTCTTT. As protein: CASSFRLDTEAFF.

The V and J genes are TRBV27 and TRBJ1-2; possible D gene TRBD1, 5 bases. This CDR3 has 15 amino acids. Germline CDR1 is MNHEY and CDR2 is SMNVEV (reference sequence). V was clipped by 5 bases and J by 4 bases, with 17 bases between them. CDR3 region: CASSPAAGMFYGYTF. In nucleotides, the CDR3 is TGTGCCAGCAGTCCGGCCGCAGGGATGTTCTATGGCTACACCTTC.

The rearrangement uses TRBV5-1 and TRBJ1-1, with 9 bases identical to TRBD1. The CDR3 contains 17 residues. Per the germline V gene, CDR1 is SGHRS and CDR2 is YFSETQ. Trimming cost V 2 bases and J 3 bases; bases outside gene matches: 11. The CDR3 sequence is CASSFSFLTGGDTEAFF. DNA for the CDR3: TGCGCCAGCAGCTTTAGTTTTTTGACAGGGGGTGACACTGAAGCTTTCTTT.

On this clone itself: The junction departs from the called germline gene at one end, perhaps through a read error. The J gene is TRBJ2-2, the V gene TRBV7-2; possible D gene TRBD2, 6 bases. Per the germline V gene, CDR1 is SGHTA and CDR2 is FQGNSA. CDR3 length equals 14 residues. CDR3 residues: CASNTLAGLGDLFF. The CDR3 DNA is TGTGCCAGCAACACCTTGGCGGGGTTGGGGGATCTGTTTTTT.

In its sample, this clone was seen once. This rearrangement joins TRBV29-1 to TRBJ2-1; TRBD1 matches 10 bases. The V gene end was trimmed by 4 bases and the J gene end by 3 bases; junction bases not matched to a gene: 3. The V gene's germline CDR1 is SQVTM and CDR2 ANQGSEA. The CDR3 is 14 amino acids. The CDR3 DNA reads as TGCAGCGTTGTAGGACAGGGGGGCTACAATGAGCAGTTCTTC. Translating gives CSVVGQGGYNEQFF.

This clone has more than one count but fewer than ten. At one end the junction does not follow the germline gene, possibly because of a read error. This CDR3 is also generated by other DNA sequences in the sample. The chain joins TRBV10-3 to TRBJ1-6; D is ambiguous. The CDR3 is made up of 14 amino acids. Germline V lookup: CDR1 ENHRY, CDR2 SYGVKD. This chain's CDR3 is CAISETETRSPLHF. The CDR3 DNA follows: TGTGCCATCAGTGAGACCGAGACTCGTTCACCACTCCACTTT.

For the CDR3, the DNA is TGCACCTACGCCTACTCGGGACTAGCGGTACGTTTGGAGTATTTT. Amino acid sequence: CTYAYSGLAVRLEYF. V and J are TRBV1 and TRBJ2-3; no check of the table's D call, TRBD2, against the DNA was made. TRBV1 is a listed pseudogene. The CDR3 runs to 15 residues.

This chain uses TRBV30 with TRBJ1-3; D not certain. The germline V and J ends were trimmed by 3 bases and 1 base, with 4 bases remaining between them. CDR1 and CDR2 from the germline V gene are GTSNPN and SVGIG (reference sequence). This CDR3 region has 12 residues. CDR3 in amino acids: CAWRSSGNTIYF. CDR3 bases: TGTGCCTGGAGAAGTTCTGGAAACACCATATATTTT.